A single sample gave rise to the 12 T cell receptor beta chains below, sequenced in a study of OX40 agonist ivuxolimab in advanced cancers. The repertoire was sequenced with immunoSEQ multiplex PCR; TCRdb's copy has only in-frame clones and lacks some. The sample has about 84,000 clones; 85% to 95% are singletons. This sample comprised CD4+ or CD8+ T cells sorted from blood, obtained in a trial of the OX40 agonist ivuxolimab. The receptors come from an adult with an advanced solid tumor such as melanoma, head and neck, liver or kidney cancer.

The chain couples TRBV6-1 to TRBJ1-1; 10 bases align to TRBD1. CDR3 length: 19 amino acids. V was pared by 1 base and J by 2 bases, with 13 bases of the junction left unmatched. CDR1 is MNHNS, CDR2 SASEGT, per germline. The DNA of the CDR3 is TGTGCCAGCAGTGAAGATGTGTTGGGACAGGGGTTCTTTAACACTGAAGCTTTCTTT. Amino acid sequence: CASSEDVLGQGFFNTEAFF.

The chain is built from TRBV7-2 and TRBJ2-1, with 10 bases fitting TRBD2. The CDR3 contains 17 residues. Germline V CDR1 and CDR2: SGHTA, FQGNSA. The junction had 11 bases not matched to a gene; V was cut back by 5 bases and J by 4 bases. The CDR3 coding sequence is TGTGCCAGCAGCCCGGGGACTAGCGAATTGTCTTACAATGAGCAGTTCTTC. It yields the protein CASSPGTSELSYNEQFF.

This clone was detected only once. The chain is built from TRBV4-1 and TRBJ2-2, with TRBD2 matching over 8 bases. The junction had 3 bases not matched to a gene; V was cut back by 1 base and J by 5 bases. This CDR3 contains 15 residues. Per germline, CDR1 MGHRA and CDR2 YSYEKL. CDR3 residues: CASSQGAGGTGELFF. DNA for the CDR3: TGCGCCAGCAGCCAAGGCGCGGGAGGAACCGGGGAGCTGTTTTTT.

This clone has just one count. This rearrangement joins TRBV16 to TRBJ2-3; D assignment may be TRBD1 or TRBD2 (5 bases each). Trimming removed 4 bases at V and 3 bases at J, with 20 bases between. Germline assignment: CDR1 KGHSY and CDR2 FQNENV. There are 17 residues in the CDR3. The CDR3 spells CASSPLWTFGETDTQYF. The CDR3 coding sequence is TGTGCCAGCAGCCCTCTCTGGACATTCGGGGAAACAGATACGCAGTATTTT.

The chain links TRBV28 to TRBJ2-2; TRBD2 might be the D (5 bases). Germline lookup yields CDR1 MDHEN and CDR2 SYDVKM. V dropped 3 bases and J dropped 1 base, with 15 bases sitting between them. This CDR3 region has 17 residues. The CDR3 reads CASSFGEERRNTGELFF. The CDR3 DNA reads TGTGCCAGCAGTTTCGGTGAAGAGCGGAGGAACACCGGGGAGCTGTTTTTT.

Notes on this clone: A junction end diverges from the germline sequence, so it may reflect a read error. V is TRBV7-8 and J is TRBJ2-6, with D unresolved. Germline V gene lookup returns CDR1 SGHVS and CDR2 FQNEAQ. The CDR3 is 17 amino acids. The chain's CDR3 is CASSSAESLSEANVLTF. The CDR3 DNA reads TGTGCCAGCAGCTCCGCCGAAAGTCTTTCTGAGGCCAACGTCCTGACTTTC.

V gene TRBV27 combines with J gene TRBJ1-1; 7 bases are shared with TRBD1. Germline values: CDR1 MNHEY, CDR2 SMNVEV (reference sequence). This CDR3 has 14 amino acids. Losses at the gene ends were 6 bases for V and 1 base for J; bases not matched to a gene: 5. Here the CDR3 reads CASRPTGANTEAFF. The CDR3 coding sequence is TGTGCCAGCAGACCAACAGGGGCGAACACTGAAGCTTTCTTT.

This clone appeared a few times. This chain connects TRBV4-3 to TRBJ1-4; a weak D match, TRBD1 (5 bases). Germline V lookup: CDR1 LGHNA, CDR2 YSLEER. Deletions cut 3 bases from V and 0 bases from J, with 8 bases between. This CDR3 region has 15 residues. The CDR3 here is CASSQYRSTNEKLFF. In nucleotides, the CDR3 is TGCGCCAGCAGCCAGTACAGGTCAACTAATGAAAAACTGTTTTTT.

This chain joins TRBV7-6 and TRBJ1-4; tentatively, D is TRBD1 (5 bases). Looked up from germline, CDR1 is SGHVS and CDR2 is FNYEAQ. V lost 1 base, J lost 0 bases, and 21 bases lay in between. The CDR3 totals 20 residues. CDR3 coding DNA: TGTGCCAGCAGCTTAGAGGAGGGGCATTACTCTAGTTCAACTAATGAAAAACTGTTTTTT. Translated: CASSLEEGHYSSSTNEKLFF.

The chain couples TRBV19 to TRBJ2-7; D gene ambiguous. CDR3 size: 14 residues. Germline CDR1 and CDR2: LNHDA and SQIVND (reference sequence). Trimming took 1 base from V and 3 from J, leaving 10 bases between them. The CDR3 is CASSIGLGNYEQYF. The CDR3 nucleotides are TGTGCCAGTAGTATAGGTCTGGGAAACTACGAGCAGTACTTC.

The chain links TRBV7-3 to TRBJ2-1; D gene unclear. V was clipped by 0 bases and J by 8 bases, with 11 bases between them. The CDR3 spans 14 residues. The V gene's germline CDR1 is SGHTA and CDR2 FQGTGA. In DNA form, the CDR3 reads TGTGCCAGCAGCTTAACGTGGGGAAACGATGAGCAGTTCTTC. Translated, it gives CASSLTWGNDEQFF.

This rearrangement joins TRBV5-1 to TRBJ2-5; 10 nucleotides line up with TRBD2. The CDR3 covers 17 residues. Germline CDR1 and CDR2: SGHRS and YFSETQ. Losses at the gene ends were 5 bases for V and 5 bases for J; bases not matched to a gene: 15. CDR3 DNA: TGCGCCAGCAGAAAAAGGAGGTCTAGCGGGAGTCTGGAGACCCAGTACTTC. Protein product: CASRKRRSSGSLETQYF.